The clone carrying this TCR beta chain was counted a single time. Germline values: CDR1 ENHRY, CDR2 SYGVKD. V lost 10 bases, J lost 6 bases, and 12 bases stayed unmatched. The CDR3 has 13 residues. The source of the sample is a study of blood T cell repertoires in COVID-19. Background on the study: Spain, Italy and the United States supplied samples that represented acute and convalescent COVID-19.

Assay: immunoSEQ multiplex PCR; the TCRdb copy retains only in-frame clones and omits some. Here the sample spans about 180,000 clones, around 86% being singletons. Seattle's cohort entered during active infection and was followed longitudinally. The source is a woman between 65 and 79 years old with COVID-19, enrolled during active disease. The sequenced material came from peripheral blood. The chain joins TRBV10-3 to TRBJ2-7, with 7 bases identical to TRBD1. The CDR3 region has the DNA TGTGCCACCACAGGGGCCCAAGGAGGCGAGCAGTACTTC. Its translation: CATTGAQGGEQYF.